This is a list of T cell receptor beta chains from one sample in a study of T cells expressing NK-cell markers. TCRdb re-called the 5' RACE reads, yielding one record per CDR3 amino acid sequence without DNA. The sample includes more than 400,000 distinct CDR3 sequences. The sample was blood T cells: a sorted CD56 or NKG2C T cell subset, CD4+ or CD8+ T cells, or bulk PBMC T cells (not recorded which). Every receptor here comes from a woman between 18 and 69 years old in good health. Both conserved end residues are part of each CDR3.

J gene,V gene,CDR3 length,CDR3 protein
TRBJ1-2,TRBV4-3,13,CASSQDVNYGYTF
TRBJ1-2,TRBV6-6,13,CASNPDSRYGYTF
TRBJ2-1,TRBV6-1,15,CASFPPSGSYNEQFF
TRBJ2-7,TRBV29-1,13,CSVGTSGYYEQYF
TRBJ1-3,TRBV12-3/TRBV12-4,17,CASSFWDLQFSGNTIYF
TRBJ2-1,TRBV6-5,15,CASSYSINLADEQFF
TRBJ2-2,TRBV6-1,16,CASSRSGSGTTGELFF
TRBJ2-7,TRBV20-1,12,CSASWATDEQYF
TRBJ1-6,TRBV30,17,CAWSVGTGYGVYSPLHF
TRBJ2-7,TRBV27,13,CASSLGTELEQYF
TRBJ1-2,TRBV12-3/TRBV12-4,12,CASSPDRDGYTF
TRBJ2-3,TRBV18,17,CASSTAGTSGGADTQYF
TRBJ2-4,TRBV11-2,13,CASSFFGENIQYF
TRBJ2-3,TRBV5-1,13,CASRGGNTDTQYF
TRBJ2-2,TRBV12-3/TRBV12-4,15,CASSLYRGLNGELFF
TRBJ2-3,TRBV7-3,15,CASSLAGGPADTQYF
TRBJ2-2,TRBV25-1,13,CASSKGVTGELFF
TRBJ2-3,TRBV5-1,16,CASSIDRMEWADTQYF
TRBJ1-6,TRBV20-1,14,CRATGPTRNSPLHF
TRBJ2-2,TRBV28,15,CASSSDTANTGELFF
TRBJ1-6,TRBV10-3,17,CAISDPLEGQVISPLHF
TRBJ2-4,TRBV7-8,16,CASSLAGLTQKNIQYF
TRBJ1-5,TRBV4-2,16,CASSQGRQGSNQPQHF
TRBJ2-7,TRBV3-1,16,CASSPWDYVGSYEQYF
TRBJ2-2,TRBV6-1,14,CAGSQGDNTGELFF